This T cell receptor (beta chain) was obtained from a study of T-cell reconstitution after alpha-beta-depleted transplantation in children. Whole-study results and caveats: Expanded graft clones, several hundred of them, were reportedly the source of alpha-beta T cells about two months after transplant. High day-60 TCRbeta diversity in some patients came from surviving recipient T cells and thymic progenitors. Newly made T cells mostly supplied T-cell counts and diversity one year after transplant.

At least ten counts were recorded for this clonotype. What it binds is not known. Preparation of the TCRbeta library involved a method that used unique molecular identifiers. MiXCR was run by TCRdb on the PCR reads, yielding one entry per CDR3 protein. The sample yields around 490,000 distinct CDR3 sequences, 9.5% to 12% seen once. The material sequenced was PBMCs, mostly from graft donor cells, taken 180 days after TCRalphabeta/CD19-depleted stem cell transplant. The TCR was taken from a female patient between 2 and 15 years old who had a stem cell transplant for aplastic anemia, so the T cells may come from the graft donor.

The CDR3 region has the DNA TGTGCCAGCAGCTTGGATACGCAGTATTTT. Encoded protein: CASSLDTQYF. V is TRBV7-9 and J is TRBJ2-3; no firm D call. In germline, CDR1 is SEHNR, CDR2 FQNEAQ (reference sequence). With 3 bases removed from V and 6 bases from J, the gap between germline ends came to 1 base. This CDR3 spans 10 amino acids.